A single sample is the source of the 28 T cell receptor beta chains below, sequenced in a study of regulatory T cells in long-lasting Graves disease. The time point denotes: persistent/refractory GD, antithyroid drugs over 5 years with positive TRAb. The authors made the TCR library using RNA they extracted from PBMCs. CDR3-region Arm-PCR and iRepertoire HTBI primers produced the TCR beta libraries. Via MiXCR, TCRdb re-called the multiplex PCR reads, giving one row per CDR3 protein. This sample yields hundreds of thousands of distinct CDR3 sequences, of which around a fifth are seen a single time; 6.5% to 9% belongs to the top ten. The specimen was peripheral blood mononuclear cells (PBMCs), collected when the disease was refractory, from a patient treated with antithyroid drugs. The receptor set was obtained from a female donor with Graves disease.

The V and J genes are TRBV7-9 and TRBJ2-5, with TRBD2 identical over 16 bases. CDR3 size: 19 residues. Germline V gene lookup returns CDR1 SEHNR and CDR2 FQNEAQ (reference sequence). Trimming at V came to 1 base and at J to 4 bases, leaving 9 bases not matched to a gene. The CDR3 here is CASSLVWGLAGGPGETQYF. Written as DNA, the CDR3 is TGTGCCAGCAGCTTAGTTTGGGGACTAGCGGGAGGGCCTGGAGAGACCCAGTACTTC.

This clonotype was recorded many times. The chain uses TRBV3-1 and TRBJ2-5; D might be TRBD2 (7 bases). The germline V gene encodes CDR1 LGHDT and CDR2 YNNKEL (reference sequence). The CDR3 runs to 18 residues. The V and J ends lost 1 base and 2 bases respectively, with 20 bases between them. DNA of the CDR3: TGTGCCAGCAGCCAAGTCGGGGGGCGCACCGTTGGTCAAGAGACCCAGTACTTC. This sequence encodes CASSQVGGRTVGQETQYF.

This clonotype was detected many times. The chain uses TRBV28 and TRBJ2-7, with unresolved D. From germline, CDR1 is MDHEN and CDR2 SYDVKM. The CDR3 has 14 residues. V was pared by 0 bases and J by 0 bases, with 6 bases between. This CDR3 is CASSLWMSSYEQYF. The CDR3 DNA follows: TGTGCCAGCAGTTTATGGATGAGCTCCTACGAGCAGTACTTC.

Comment on this clonotype: The conserved phenylalanine or tryptophan normally closing the CDR3 is absent here, so this likely arose from a read error. This rearrangement joins TRBV12-3 or TRBV12-4 to TRBJ2-5; D is uncertain. The CDR3 consists of 12 residues. Trimming cost V 4 bases and J 5 bases, with 8 bases left between them. DNA of the CDR3: TGTGCCAGCAGTTCACGAGTGGAGACCCAGTACTCC. Translated: CASSSRVETQYS.

This clonotype was seen repeatedly, ten times or more. The rearrangement uses TRBV28 and TRBJ1-2, with unresolved D. CDR1 and CDR2 (germline): MDHEN, SYDVKM. V lost 4 bases, J lost 2 bases, and 11 bases lay in between. CDR3 length equals 14 residues. Written as DNA, the CDR3 is TGTGCCAGCAGTTCGGGCTCTCCCAACTATGGCTACACCTTC. Its protein is CASSSGSPNYGYTF.

The table lists this clonotype with many counts. V and J are TRBV28 and TRBJ2-7; a weak D match, TRBD1 (5 bases). Trimming shortened V by 5 bases and J by 5 bases, and 19 bases separated the two germline ends. Per germline, CDR1 MDHEN and CDR2 SYDVKM. CDR3 length: 15 residues. The CDR3 is CASSLGVVYRDEQYF. For the CDR3, the DNA is TGTGCCAGCAGTCTAGGGGTAGTGTATCGTGACGAGCAGTACTTC. Combining the CDR3 with reference TRBV28 and TRBJ2-7 gives the whole variable domain DVKVTQSSRYLVKRTGEKVFLECVQDMDHENMFWYRQDPGLGLRLIYFSYDVKMKEKGDIPEGYSVSREKKERFSLILESASTNQTSMYLCASSLGVVYRDEQYFGPGTRLTVT.

The rearrangement uses TRBV2 and TRBJ2-3, with D perhaps matching TRBD1 (7 bases). Germline values: CDR1 SNHLY, CDR2 FYNNEI. The germline V and J ends were trimmed by 7 bases and 2 bases, with 16 bases remaining between them. The CDR3 is made up of 15 amino acids. This CDR3 reads CASIPGDSSTDTQYF. The CDR3 nucleotides read TGTGCCAGCATCCCGGGGGACAGCTCCACAGATACGCAGTATTTT.

This clonotype was observed at least ten times. The chain is built from TRBV2 and TRBJ2-2; D is unclear. Trimming shortened V by 0 bases and J by 9 bases, and 11 bases separated the two germline ends. This CDR3 is built from 14 residues. Germline lookup yields CDR1 SNHLY and CDR2 FYNNEI. Here the CDR3 DNA reads TGTGCCAGCAGTGAAGCCTATAACAGCCGGGAGCTGTTTTTT. Protein sequence: CASSEAYNSRELFF.

A remark on this clonotype: A read error may explain this, as a much larger clone is one base away. The rearrangement uses TRBV7-8 and TRBJ1-2; D gene uncertain. The V end lost 2 bases, the J end lost 7 bases, and 17 bases lay between the germline ends. Germline assignment: CDR1 SGHVS and CDR2 FQNEAQ. CDR3 length: 15 amino acids. The CDR3 spells CASSLSSVGICGYTF. The CDR3 region has the DNA TGTGCCAGCAGCTTATCGTCGGTAGGGATCTGTGGCTACACCTTC. Supplemented by reference TRBV7-8 and TRBJ1-2, the full variable domain reads GAGVSQSPRYKVAKRGQDVALRCDPISGHVSLFWYQQALGQGPEFLTYFQNEAQLDKSGLPSDRFFAERPEGSVSTLKIQRTQQEDSAVYLCASSLSSVGICGYTFGSGTRLTVV.

V usage is TRBV19 and J usage is TRBJ1-5; 8 nucleotides agree with TRBD1. J gave up 6 bases and V 5 bases, and 9 bases lay outside the gene matches. The CDR3 consists of 15 residues. Per germline, CDR1 LNHDA and CDR2 SQIVND (reference sequence). The CDR3 DNA follows: TGTGCCAGTAGTGCCCAGGACAGGGAGCCTCAGCCCCAGCATTTT. Its protein product is CASSAQDREPQPQHF.

This clonotype was counted at least ten times. V gene TRBV28 combines with J gene TRBJ1-2; D not certain. Between the trimmed V and J ends, which lost 6 bases and 3 bases, there was a span of 11 bases. Germline loops: CDR1 MDHEN, CDR2 SYDVKM. This CDR3 spans 13 amino acids. The CDR3 DNA is TGTGCCAGCAGCACTGAGGTTGACTATGGCTACACCTTC. Protein sequence: CASSTEVDYGYTF.

The chain recombines TRBV29-1 with TRBJ2-7, with D possibly being TRBD1 (7 bases). Germline V gives CDR1 SQVTM, CDR2 ANQGSEA. The CDR3 totals 14 residues. V was cut by 4 bases and J by 4 bases, with 17 bases left in between. Here the CDR3 reads CSVVQGGPLYEQYF. CDR3 coding DNA: TGCAGCGTTGTGCAGGGGGGACCCCTTTACGAGCAGTACTTC.

This chain links TRBV6-2 or TRBV6-3 with TRBJ2-1; TRBD2 matches at 10 bases. The CDR3 sequence is 17 residues long. The V and J ends lost 2 bases and 4 bases, in that order; junction bases with no gene match: 8. Germline V gene sequence: CDR1 MNHEY, CDR2 SVGEGT. The CDR3 DNA sequence: TGTGCCAGCAGTTACGTACCGGGACTAGCGATATACAATGAGCAGTTCTTC. Its protein product is CASSYVPGLAIYNEQFF.

J is TRBJ1-3 and V is TRBV6-5; 8 bases agree with TRBD1. The CDR3 is made up of 16 amino acids. Germline trimming cut 0 bases from V and 2 bases from J; bases unmatched to any gene: 3. The V gene's germline CDR1 is MNHEY and CDR2 SVGAGI. The CDR3 DNA reads as TGTGCCAGCAGTTACTCCGGGGGACAGGCTGGAAACACCATATATTTT. Its translation: CASSYSGGQAGNTIYF.

The chain has TRBV15 and TRBJ2-7; 8 bases match TRBD1. CDR1 LNHNV and CDR2 YYDKDF come from the germline V gene (reference sequence). Trimming cost V 5 bases and J 5 bases; bases outside gene matches: 5. CDR3 length equals 13 residues. The CDR3 coding sequence is TGTGCCACCAGCCTGGACAGGGCTCACGAGCAGTACTTC. Translating it yields CATSLDRAHEQYF.

A few counts support this clonotype. This chain joins TRBV6-1 and TRBJ2-1, with 7 bases aligning to TRBD2. Trimming cost V 6 bases and J 1 base; bases outside gene matches: 12. Germline V gene lookup returns CDR1 MNHNS and CDR2 SASEGT. This CDR3 contains 17 residues. The CDR3 DNA sequence: TGTGCCAGCAGCCCGACCCGATGGGAGGGATCCTACAATGAGCAGTTCTTC. It is translated as CASSPTRWEGSYNEQFF.

This clonotype was observed at least ten times. The genes are TRBV28 and TRBJ1-2, with D tentatively TRBD1 (6 bases). The CDR3 length is 13 residues. Germline values: CDR1 MDHEN, CDR2 SYDVKM. With 7 bases removed from V and 5 bases from J, the gap between germline ends came to 14 bases. CDR3 in DNA: TGTGCCAGCAAATCCAGGGGTAGTTATGGCTACACCTTC. Translated: CASKSRGSYGYTF.

This clonotype was seen a handful of times. The V call is TRBV28, the J call TRBJ2-3, with 15 nucleotides matching TRBD2. With V trimmed by 6 bases and J by 5 bases, 3 bases remained unmatched. Germline V gene lookup returns CDR1 MDHEN and CDR2 SYDVKM. The CDR3 extends over 15 amino acids. The CDR3 loop reads CASRWTSGGGDTQYF. The CDR3 nucleotides are TGTGCCAGCAGATGGACTAGCGGGGGGGGAGATACGCAGTATTTT. The full variable domain, with the rest looked up from reference TRBV28 and TRBJ2-3, is DVKVTQSSRYLVKRTGEKVFLECVQDMDHENMFWYRQDPGLGLRLIYFSYDVKMKEKGDIPEGYSVSREKKERFSLILESASTNQTSMYLCASRWTSGGGDTQYFGPGTRLTVL.

The genes are TRBV19 and TRBJ1-1; no clear D. Germline CDR1 and CDR2: LNHDA and SQIVND (reference sequence). Trimming pared 3 bases from V and 0 bases from J, leaving 17 bases between. CDR3 length equals 17 residues. CDR3 nucleotides: TGTGCCAGTAGTATCGGCTTCCAGGAGCCTATGAACACTGAAGCTTTCTTT. Its protein product is CASSIGFQEPMNTEAFF.

This clonotype was counted only a few times. V is TRBV4-2 and J is TRBJ1-2, with a weak D call TRBD1 (5 bases). The CDR3 consists of 14 residues. V lost 0 bases to trimming and J lost 1 base, with 6 bases between them. CDR1 is LGHNA, CDR2 YNFKEQ, per germline. In DNA form, the CDR3 reads TGTGCCAGCAGCCAAGATCAGGGTAACTATGGCTACACCTTC. It encodes CASSQDQGNYGYTF.

This clonotype has a count of ten or more. V usage is TRBV6-5 and J usage is TRBJ2-7; D is unclear. In germline, CDR1 is MNHEY, CDR2 SVGAGI. This CDR3 has 18 amino acids. V dropped 2 bases and J dropped 2 bases, with 22 bases sitting between them. In DNA form, the CDR3 reads TGTGCCAGCAGTTACGGGTTCAGGAGAATCCTGCCAACCTACGAGCAGTACTTC. Amino acids: CASSYGFRRILPTYEQYF.

The J gene is TRBJ2-5, the V gene TRBV20-1; D might be TRBD2 (6 bases). The germline V and J ends were trimmed by 2 bases and 1 base, with 14 bases remaining between them. Germline V gene sequence: CDR1 DFQATT, CDR2 SNEGSKA (reference sequence). The CDR3 runs 15 residues. The CDR3 protein is CSARPAGRLQETQYF. The CDR3 DNA reads as TGCAGTGCTAGACCCGCGGGACGGCTCCAAGAGACCCAGTACTTC.

Regarding this clonotype: A read error may be the cause here, since a much bigger clone is one base away. The rearrangement links TRBV12-3 or TRBV12-4 to TRBJ1-1; the match to TRBD1 covers 7 bases. This CDR3 is built from 17 residues. With V trimmed by 3 bases and J by 0 bases, 10 bases remained unmatched. CDR3 sequence (DNA): TGTGCCAGCAGTTTCAGGGGGGCCCTACTCATGAACACTGAAGCTTTCTTT. Amino acids: CASSFRGALLMNTEAFF.

The J gene is TRBJ1-1, the V gene TRBV20-1, with D unclear. V lost 4 bases and J 6 bases, leaving 9 bases between the germline ends. This CDR3 has 11 residues. The germline V gene has CDR1 DFQATT and CDR2 SNEGSKA (reference sequence). CDR3 region: CSATGFPEAFF. The CDR3 DNA reads as TGCAGTGCTACGGGGTTTCCTGAAGCTTTCTTT.

This clonotype was recorded a few times. The V and J genes are TRBV9 and TRBJ1-1, with TRBD1 matching 7 bases. This CDR3 spans 15 amino acids. The junction had 6 bases not matched to a gene; V was cut back by 3 bases and J by 1 base. From germline, CDR1 is SGDLS and CDR2 YYNGEE. Written as DNA, the CDR3 is TGTGCCAGCAGCGCGGAACAGGGGAGGAACACTGAAGCTTTCTTT. Residues: CASSAEQGRNTEAFF.

This clonotype was seen ten or more times. V is TRBV7-2 and J is TRBJ2-7; D is uncertain. Germline V CDR1 and CDR2: SGHTA, FQGNSA. V lost 7 bases and J lost 2, with 12 bases in between. The CDR3 contains 13 residues. The CDR3 DNA reads as TGTGCCAGCAAGCCGAGCAGTACCTACGAGCAGTACTTC. The encoded protein is CASKPSSTYEQYF.

In its sample, this clonotype was seen a few times. The chain uses TRBV11-2 and TRBJ1-3; the D is unclear. This CDR3 region has 13 residues. Germline V gene lookup returns CDR1 SGHAT and CDR2 FQNNGV. With 7 bases removed from V and 9 bases from J, the gap between germline ends came to 16 bases. DNA of the CDR3: TGTGCCAGCACCCAAGCTCCGTCGACCACCATATATTTT. Protein: CASTQAPSTTIYF.

The chain recombines TRBV3-1 with TRBJ1-1, with D possibly being TRBD1 (6 bases). Per the germline V gene, CDR1 is LGHDT and CDR2 is YNNKEL (reference sequence). Trimming removed 2 bases from V and 4 bases from J, with 8 bases in between. CDR3 length: 13 amino acids. The CDR3 nucleotides read TGTGCCAGCAGCCAAATAGGGGGCACTGAAGCTTTCTTT. Its protein is CASSQIGGTEAFF. Looking up the rest from reference TRBV3-1 and TRBJ1-1 gives the full variable domain: DTAVSQTPKYLVTQMGNDKSIKCEQNLGHDTMYWYKQDSKKFLKIMFSYNNKELIINETVPNRFSPKSPDKAHLNLHINSLELGDSAVYFCASSQIGGTEAFFGQGTRLTVV.